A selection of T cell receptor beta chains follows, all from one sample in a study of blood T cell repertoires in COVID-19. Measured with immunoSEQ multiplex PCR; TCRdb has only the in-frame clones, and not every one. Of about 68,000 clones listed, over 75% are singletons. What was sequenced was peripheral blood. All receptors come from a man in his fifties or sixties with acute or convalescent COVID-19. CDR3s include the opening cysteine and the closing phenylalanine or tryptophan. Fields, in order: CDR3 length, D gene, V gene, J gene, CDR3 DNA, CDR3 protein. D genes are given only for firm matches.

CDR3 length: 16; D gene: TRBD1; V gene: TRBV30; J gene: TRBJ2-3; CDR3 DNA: TGTGCCTGGAACTCTTTAACTGGGACAGGGTCAGATACGCAGTATTTT; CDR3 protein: CAWNSLTGTGSDTQYF
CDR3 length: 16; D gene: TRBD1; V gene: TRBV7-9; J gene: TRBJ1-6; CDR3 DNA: TGTGCCAGCAGCAAGGACAGGACGAATTATAATTCACCCCTCCACTTT; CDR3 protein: CASSKDRTNYNSPLHF
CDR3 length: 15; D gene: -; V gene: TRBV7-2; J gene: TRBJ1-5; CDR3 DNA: TGTGCCAGCAGCTCTCAGGGATTTAGCAATCAGCCCCAGCATTTT; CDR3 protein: CASSSQGFSNQPQHF
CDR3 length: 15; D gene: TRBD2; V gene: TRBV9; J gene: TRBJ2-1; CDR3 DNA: TGTGCCAGCAGCGTGGGGACTAGCGGGATTCAGGAGCAGTTCTTC; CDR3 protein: CASSVGTSGIQEQFF
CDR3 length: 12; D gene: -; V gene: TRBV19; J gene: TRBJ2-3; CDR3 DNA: TGTGCCACCAGTTCACGCACAGATACGCAGTATTTT; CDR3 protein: CATSSRTDTQYF
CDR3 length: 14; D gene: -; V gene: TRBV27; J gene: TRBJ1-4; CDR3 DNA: TGTGCCAGCAGTTTATCGAAGGGCGGGGGAAAACTGTTTTTT; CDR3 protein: CASSLSKGGGKLFF
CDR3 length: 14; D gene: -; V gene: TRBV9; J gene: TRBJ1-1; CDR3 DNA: TGTGCCAGCAGCCCCAAGACAGGGAACACTGAAGCTTTCTTT; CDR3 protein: CASSPKTGNTEAFF
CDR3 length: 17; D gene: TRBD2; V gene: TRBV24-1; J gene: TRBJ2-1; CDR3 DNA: TGTGCCACCAGTGATCCCACTAGCGGGGCTACCTACAATGAGCAGTTCTTC; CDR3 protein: CATSDPTSGATYNEQFF
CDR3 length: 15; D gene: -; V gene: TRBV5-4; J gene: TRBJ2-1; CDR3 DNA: TGTGCCAGCAGCTTCGGGCTCCCCGGGAACAATGAGCAGTTCTTC; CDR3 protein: CASSFGLPGNNEQFF
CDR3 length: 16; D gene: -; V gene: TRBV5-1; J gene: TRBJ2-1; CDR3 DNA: TGCGCCAGCAGCTTGGGGGTCACGGAAACGGCTAGTGAGCAGTTCTTC; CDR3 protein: CASSLGVTETASEQFF
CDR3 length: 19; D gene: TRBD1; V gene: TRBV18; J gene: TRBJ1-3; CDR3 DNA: TGTGCCAGCTCACCCCGGGACAGGGGGCTTGGGGGCTCTGGAAACACCATATATTTT; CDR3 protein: CASSPRDRGLGGSGNTIYF
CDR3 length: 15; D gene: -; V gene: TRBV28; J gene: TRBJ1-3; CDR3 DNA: TGTGCCAGCAGTTCCCAGAGAGGGTCTGGAAACACCATATATTTT; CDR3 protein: CASSSQRGSGNTIYF
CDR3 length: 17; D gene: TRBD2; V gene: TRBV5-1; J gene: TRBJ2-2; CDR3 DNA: TGCGCCAGCAGCTGGGAGACTAGCGGGAGGAGTACCGGGGAGCTGTTTTTT; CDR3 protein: CASSWETSGRSTGELFF
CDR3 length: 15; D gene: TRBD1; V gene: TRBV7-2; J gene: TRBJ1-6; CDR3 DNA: TGTGCCAGCAGCTTAACAGGGGACAGGGATTCACCCCTCCACTTT; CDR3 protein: CASSLTGDRDSPLHF
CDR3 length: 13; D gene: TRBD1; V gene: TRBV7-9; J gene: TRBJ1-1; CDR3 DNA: TGTGCCAGTATGACAGGGACGGGCACTGAAGCTTTCTTT; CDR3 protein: CASMTGTGTEAFF
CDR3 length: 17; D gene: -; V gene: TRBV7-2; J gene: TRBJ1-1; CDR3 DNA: TGTGCCAGCAGCTTACAGTCGGGCAGGGGACGAGACACTGAAGCTTTCTTT; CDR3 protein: CASSLQSGRGRDTEAFF
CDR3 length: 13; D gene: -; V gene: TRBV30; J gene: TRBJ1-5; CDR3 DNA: TGTGCCTGGGGGGCCCACGGGAATCAGCCCCAGCATTTT; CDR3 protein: CAWGAHGNQPQHF
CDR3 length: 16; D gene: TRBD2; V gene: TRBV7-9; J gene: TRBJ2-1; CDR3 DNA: TGTGCCAGCAGCCGCCGGACTAGCGGGAGCGGAAATGAGCAGTTCTTC; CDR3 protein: CASSRRTSGSGNEQFF
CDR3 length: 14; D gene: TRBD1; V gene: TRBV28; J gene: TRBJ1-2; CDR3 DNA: TGTGCCAGCAGAAAACAGGGGGCGTACTATGGCTACACCTTC; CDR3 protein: CASRKQGAYYGYTF
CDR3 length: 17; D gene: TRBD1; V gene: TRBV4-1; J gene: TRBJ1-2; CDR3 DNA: TGCGCCAGCAGCCAAGACCGGACGGGACAGGGAAACTATGGCTACACCTTC; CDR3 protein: CASSQDRTGQGNYGYTF
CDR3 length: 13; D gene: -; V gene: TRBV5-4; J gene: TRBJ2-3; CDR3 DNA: TGTGCCAGCAGCCTCGAGCTACCAGATACGCAGTATTTT; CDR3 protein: CASSLELPDTQYF
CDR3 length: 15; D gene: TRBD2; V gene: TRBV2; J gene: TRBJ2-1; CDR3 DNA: TGTGCCAGCAGTCCCAGCGGGAGTTGGTCTAATGAGCAGTTCTTC; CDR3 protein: CASSPSGSWSNEQFF
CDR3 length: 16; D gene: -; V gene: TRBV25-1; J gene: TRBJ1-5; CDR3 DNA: TGTGCCAGCAGTGATGCTACGGAGAATAGCAATCAGCCCCAGCATTTT; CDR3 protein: CASSDATENSNQPQHF